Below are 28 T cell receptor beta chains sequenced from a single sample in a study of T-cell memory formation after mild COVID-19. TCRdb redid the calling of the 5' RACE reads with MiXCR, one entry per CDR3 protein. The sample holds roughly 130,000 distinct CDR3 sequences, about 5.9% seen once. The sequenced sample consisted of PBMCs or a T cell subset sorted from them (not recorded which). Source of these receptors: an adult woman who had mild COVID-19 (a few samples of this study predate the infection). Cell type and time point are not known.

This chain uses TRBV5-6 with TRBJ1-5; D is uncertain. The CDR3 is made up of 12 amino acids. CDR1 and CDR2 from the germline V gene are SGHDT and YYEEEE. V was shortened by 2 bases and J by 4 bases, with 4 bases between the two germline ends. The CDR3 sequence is CASSLRNQPQHF. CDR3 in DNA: TGTGCCAGCAGCTTACGGAATCAGCCCCAGCATTTT. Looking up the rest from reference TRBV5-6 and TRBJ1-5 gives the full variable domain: DAGVTQSPTHLIKTRGQQVTLRCSPKSGHDTVSWYQQALGQGPQFIFQYYEEEERQRGNFPDRFSGHQFPNYSSELNVNALLLGDSALYLCASSLRNQPQHFGDGTRLSIL.

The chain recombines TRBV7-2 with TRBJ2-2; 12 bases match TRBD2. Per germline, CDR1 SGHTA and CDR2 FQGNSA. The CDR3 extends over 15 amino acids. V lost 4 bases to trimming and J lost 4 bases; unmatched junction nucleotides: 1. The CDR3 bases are TGTGCCAGCAGCTCGGGACTAGCGGGCACCGGGGAGCTGTTTTTT. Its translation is CASSSGLAGTGELFF.

CDR3 in DNA: TGTGCCAGCAGCTTGTGGCAGGTCGGCTACGAGCAGTACTTC. This sequence encodes CASSLWQVGYEQYF. The chain joins TRBV5-5 to TRBJ2-7; no clear D gene. V was shortened by 1 base and J by 3 bases, with 11 bases between the two germline ends. CDR3 size: 14 residues. Germline CDR1 SGHKS, CDR2 YYEKEE (reference sequence).

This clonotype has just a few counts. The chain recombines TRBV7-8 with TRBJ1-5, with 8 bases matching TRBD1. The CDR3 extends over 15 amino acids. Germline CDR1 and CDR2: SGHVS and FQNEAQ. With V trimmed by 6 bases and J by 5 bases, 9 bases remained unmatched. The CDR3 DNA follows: TGTGCCAGCAGTCACGGACAGGGAGGGGATCAGCCCCAGCATTTT. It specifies CASSHGQGGDQPQHF.

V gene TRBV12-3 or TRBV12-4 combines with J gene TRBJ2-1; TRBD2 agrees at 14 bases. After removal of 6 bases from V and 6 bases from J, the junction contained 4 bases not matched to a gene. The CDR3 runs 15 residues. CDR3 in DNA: TGTGCCAGCAGCCTGGGACTAGCGGGAGCCAATGAGCAGTTCTTC. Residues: CASSLGLAGANEQFF.

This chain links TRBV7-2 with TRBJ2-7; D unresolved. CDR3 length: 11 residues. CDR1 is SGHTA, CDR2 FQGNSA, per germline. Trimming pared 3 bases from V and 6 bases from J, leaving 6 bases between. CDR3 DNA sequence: TGTGCCAGCAGCTTGGCGGTCGAGCAGTACTTC. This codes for CASSLAVEQYF.

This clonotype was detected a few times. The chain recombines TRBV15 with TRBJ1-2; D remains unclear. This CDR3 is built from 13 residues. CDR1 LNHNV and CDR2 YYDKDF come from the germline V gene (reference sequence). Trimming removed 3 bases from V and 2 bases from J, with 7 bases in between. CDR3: CATSRPGNYGYTF. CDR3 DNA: TGTGCCACCAGCAGGCCAGGAAACTATGGCTACACCTTC.

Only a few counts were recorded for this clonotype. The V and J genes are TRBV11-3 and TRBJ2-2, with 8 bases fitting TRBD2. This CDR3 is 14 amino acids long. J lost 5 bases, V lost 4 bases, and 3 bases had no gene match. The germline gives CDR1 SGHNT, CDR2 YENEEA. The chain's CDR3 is CASSSGTRTGELFF. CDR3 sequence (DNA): TGTGCCAGCAGCTCAGGGACTAGAACCGGGGAGCTGTTTTTT.

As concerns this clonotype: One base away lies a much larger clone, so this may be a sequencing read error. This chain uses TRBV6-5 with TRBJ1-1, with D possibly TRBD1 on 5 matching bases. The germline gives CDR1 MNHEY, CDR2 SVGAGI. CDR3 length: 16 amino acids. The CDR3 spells CASSYLFARMGTGAFF. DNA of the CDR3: TGTGCCAGCAGTTACTTGTTCGCCAGGATGGGGACTGGAGCTTTCTTT.

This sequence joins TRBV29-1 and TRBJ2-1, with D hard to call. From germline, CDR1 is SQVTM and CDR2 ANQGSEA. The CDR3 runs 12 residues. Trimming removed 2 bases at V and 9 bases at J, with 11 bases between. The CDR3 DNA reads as TGCAGCGTTGAAAGTTCGGTCGCTGAGCAGTTCTTC. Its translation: CSVESSVAEQFF.

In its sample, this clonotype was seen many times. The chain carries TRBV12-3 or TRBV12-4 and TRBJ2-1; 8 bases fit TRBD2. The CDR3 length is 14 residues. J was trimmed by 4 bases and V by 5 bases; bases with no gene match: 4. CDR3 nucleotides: TGTGCCAGCAGTCATCGGGGGGGTTACAATGAGCAGTTCTTC. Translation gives CASSHRGGYNEQFF.

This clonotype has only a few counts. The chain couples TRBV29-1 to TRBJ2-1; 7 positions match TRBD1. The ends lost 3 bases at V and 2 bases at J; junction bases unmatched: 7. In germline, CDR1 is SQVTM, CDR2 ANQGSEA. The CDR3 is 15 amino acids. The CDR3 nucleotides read TGCAGCGTTGATGGGGTTCAGGGGGCCTACAATGAGCAGTTCTTC. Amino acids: CSVDGVQGAYNEQFF.

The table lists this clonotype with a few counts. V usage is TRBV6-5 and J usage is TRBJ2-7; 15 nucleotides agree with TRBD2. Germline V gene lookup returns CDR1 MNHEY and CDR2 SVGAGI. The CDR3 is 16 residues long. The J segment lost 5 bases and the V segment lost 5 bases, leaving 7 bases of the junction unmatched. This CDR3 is CASSGLAGGPEDEQYF. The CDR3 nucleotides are TGTGCCAGCAGTGGACTAGCGGGAGGGCCTGAGGACGAGCAGTACTTC.

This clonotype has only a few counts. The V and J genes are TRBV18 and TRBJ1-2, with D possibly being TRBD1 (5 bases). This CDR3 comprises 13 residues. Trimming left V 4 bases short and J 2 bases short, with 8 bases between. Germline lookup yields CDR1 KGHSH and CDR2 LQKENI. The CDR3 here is CASSHDRNYGYTF. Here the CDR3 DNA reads TGTGCCAGCTCACATGACAGAAACTATGGCTACACCTTC.

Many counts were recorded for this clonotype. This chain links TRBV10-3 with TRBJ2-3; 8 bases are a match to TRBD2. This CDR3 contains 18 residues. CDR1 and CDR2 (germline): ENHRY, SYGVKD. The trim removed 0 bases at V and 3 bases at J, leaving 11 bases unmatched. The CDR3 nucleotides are TGTGCCATCAGTGAGTCGGTTCTGAAGCGGGGGAGGACAGATACGCAGTATTTT. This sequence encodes CAISESVLKRGRTDTQYF.

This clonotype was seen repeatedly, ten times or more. CDR3: CASRRRGGGAYEQYF. The CDR3 bases are TGTGCCAGCAGACGCCGCGGGGGGGGCGCGTACGAGCAGTACTTC. The chain uses TRBV6-2 or TRBV6-3 and TRBJ2-7; 9 nucleotides line up with TRBD2. Germline V lookup: CDR1 MNHEY, CDR2 SVGEGT. This CDR3 spans 15 amino acids. V lost 6 bases, J lost 4 bases, and 10 bases stayed unmatched.

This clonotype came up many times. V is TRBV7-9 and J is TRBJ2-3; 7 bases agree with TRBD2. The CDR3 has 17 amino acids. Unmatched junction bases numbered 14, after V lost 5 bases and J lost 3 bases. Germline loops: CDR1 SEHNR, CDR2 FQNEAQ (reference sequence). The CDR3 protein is CASSQGGGRGSTDTQYF. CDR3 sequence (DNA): TGTGCCAGCAGCCAAGGTGGCGGGAGAGGGTCAACAGATACGCAGTATTTT. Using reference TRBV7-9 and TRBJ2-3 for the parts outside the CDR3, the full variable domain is DTGVSQNPRHKITKRGQNVTFRCDPISEHNRLYWYRQTLGQGPEFLTYFQNEAQLEKSRLLSDRFSAERPKGSFSTLEIQRTEQGDSAMYLCASSQGGGRGSTDTQYFGPGTRLTVL.

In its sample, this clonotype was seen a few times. Here the CDR3 reads CASTLQAHQETQYF. CDR3 nucleotide sequence: TGTGCCAGCACCCTGCAGGCCCATCAAGAGACCCAGTACTTC. The V and J genes are TRBV5-6 and TRBJ2-5; D is unclear. Germline V gene lookup returns CDR1 SGHDT and CDR2 YYEEEE. Trimming removed 6 bases from V and 2 bases from J, with 14 bases in between. This CDR3 spans 14 amino acids.

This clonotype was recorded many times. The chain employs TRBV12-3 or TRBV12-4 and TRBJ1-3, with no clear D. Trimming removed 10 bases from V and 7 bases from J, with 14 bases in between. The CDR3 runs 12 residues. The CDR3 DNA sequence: TGTGCCAACCAGCAGGACTTGAACACCATATATTTT. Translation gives CANQQDLNTIYF.

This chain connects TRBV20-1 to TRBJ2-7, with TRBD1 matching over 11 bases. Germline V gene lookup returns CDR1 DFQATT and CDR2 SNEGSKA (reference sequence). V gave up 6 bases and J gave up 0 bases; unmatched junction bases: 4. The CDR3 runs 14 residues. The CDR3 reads CSATGQGGSYEQYF. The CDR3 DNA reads TGCAGTGCCACGGGACAGGGGGGCTCCTACGAGCAGTACTTC.

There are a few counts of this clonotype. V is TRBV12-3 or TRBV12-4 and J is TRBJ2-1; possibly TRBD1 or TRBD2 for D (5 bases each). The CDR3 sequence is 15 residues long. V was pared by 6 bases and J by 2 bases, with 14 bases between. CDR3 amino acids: CASSPDGTTYNEQFF. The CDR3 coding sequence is TGTGCCAGCAGCCCTGACGGGACCACCTACAATGAGCAGTTCTTC.

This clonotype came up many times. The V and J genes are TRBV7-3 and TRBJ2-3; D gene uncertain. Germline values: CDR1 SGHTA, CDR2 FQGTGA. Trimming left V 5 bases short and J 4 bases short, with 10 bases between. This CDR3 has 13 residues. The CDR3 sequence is CASSRIKADTQYF. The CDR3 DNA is TGTGCCAGCAGCCGAATAAAGGCAGATACGCAGTATTTT.

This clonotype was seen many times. CDR3 nucleotides: TGTGCCAGCAGTCCCTCCCAACTAGCGGGAGGGCCGGGAGCTTATAACGAGCAGTACTTC. Translation gives CASSPSQLAGGPGAYNEQYF. The chain carries TRBV6-5 and TRBJ2-7; 13 bases are a match to TRBD2. Germline V gene sequence: CDR1 MNHEY, CDR2 SVGAGI. V gave up 5 bases and J gave up 5 bases; unmatched junction bases: 21. There are 20 residues in the CDR3.

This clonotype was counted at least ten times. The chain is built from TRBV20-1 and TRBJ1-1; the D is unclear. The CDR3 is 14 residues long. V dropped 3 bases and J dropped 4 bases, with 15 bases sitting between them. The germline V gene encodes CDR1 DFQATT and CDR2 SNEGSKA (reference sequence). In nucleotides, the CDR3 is TGCAGTGCTAGGCATGGGCTGTGGGGCACTGAAGCTTTCTTT. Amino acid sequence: CSARHGLWGTEAFF.

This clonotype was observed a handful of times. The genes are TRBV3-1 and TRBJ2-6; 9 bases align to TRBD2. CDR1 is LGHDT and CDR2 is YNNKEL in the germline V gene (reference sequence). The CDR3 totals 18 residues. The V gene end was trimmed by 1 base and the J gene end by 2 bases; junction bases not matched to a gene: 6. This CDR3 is CASSQVAGGTPGANVLTF. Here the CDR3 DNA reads TGTGCCAGCAGCCAAGTTGCGGGAGGGACACCTGGGGCCAACGTCCTGACTTTC.

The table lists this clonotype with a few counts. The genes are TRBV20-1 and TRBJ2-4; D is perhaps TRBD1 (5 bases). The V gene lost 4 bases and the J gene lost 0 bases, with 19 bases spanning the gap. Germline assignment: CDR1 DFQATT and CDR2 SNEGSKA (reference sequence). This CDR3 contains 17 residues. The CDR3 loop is CSATRITGRSAKNIQYF. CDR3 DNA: TGCAGTGCTACCCGAATAACAGGCAGGTCAGCCAAAAACATTCAGTACTTC.

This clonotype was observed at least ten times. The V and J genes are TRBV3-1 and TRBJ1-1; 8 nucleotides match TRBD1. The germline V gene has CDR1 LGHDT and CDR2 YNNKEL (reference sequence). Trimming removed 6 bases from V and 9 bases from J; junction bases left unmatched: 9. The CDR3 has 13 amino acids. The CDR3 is CASSQSRDRQAFF. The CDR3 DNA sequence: TGTGCCAGCAGTCAATCCCGGGACAGGCAAGCTTTCTTT.

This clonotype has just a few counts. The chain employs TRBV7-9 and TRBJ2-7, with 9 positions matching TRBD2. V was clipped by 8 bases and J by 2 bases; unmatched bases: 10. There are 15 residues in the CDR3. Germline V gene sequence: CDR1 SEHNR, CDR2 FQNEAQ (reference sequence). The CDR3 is CASARAGGPPYEQYF. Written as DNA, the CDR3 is TGTGCCAGCGCGCGGGCGGGAGGGCCCCCCTACGAGCAGTACTTC.